The entry below gives a single T cell receptor beta chain sequence along with its context. Its antigen is unknown. The data derive from a study of Tregs in tolerant kidney transplant recipients. The protocol was immunoSEQ multiplex PCR, while the TCRdb copy is restricted to in-frame clones and leaves out a portion. The table includes just under 45,000 clones, over 95% detected once. The sample taken for sequencing was Tregs from blood cultured with allogeneic cells. The sequence was collected from a human donor in good health.

CDR3 loop: CASSQQGNGNTIYF. DNA of the CDR3: TGTGCCAGCTCACAACAGGGGAACGGAAACACCATATATTTT. V is TRBV18 and J is TRBJ1-3; 7 nucleotides align to TRBD1. Germline V gene data show CDR1 as KGHSH and CDR2 as LQKENI. This CDR3 is built from 14 residues. The junction had 4 bases not matched to a gene; V was cut back by 4 bases and J by 4 bases.